This is a list of T cell receptor beta chains from one sample in a study of blood T cells in healthy people across ages. TCRdb called the 5' RACE reads again in MiXCR, with one record for every CDR3 protein. The profile shows hundreds of thousands of distinct CDR3 sequences, under 30% of them singletons. The sequenced sample consisted of blood. These receptors were taken from a woman of 80 years or more in good health. The CDR3 runs from the conserved cysteine through the conserved F or W. A D gene is named only where the DNA matches it firmly. Rows may omit the clone size; those that give it use once, few, many or a size class.

>TRBJ2-7|TRBD2|TRBV5-1|-
CASSPLAGGTTYEQYF
TGCGCCAGCAGCCCACTAGCGGGGGGGACTACCTACGAGCAGTACTTC
>TRBJ1-2|-|TRBV6-2/TRBV6-3|-
CASHDRSLYGYTF
TGTGCCAGCCACGACAGGAGCCTATATGGCTACACCTTC
>TRBJ1-2|TRBD1|TRBV20-1|many
CSAEGQASGYTF
TGCAGTGCAGAGGGACAGGCGTCTGGCTACACCTTC
>TRBJ1-2|-|TRBV7-2|many
CASSLETVYGYTF
TGTGCCAGCAGCTTAGAAACGGTTTATGGCTACACCTTC
>TRBJ1-5|-|TRBV6-1|-
CASSEDLKGANQPQHF
TGTGCCAGCAGTGAAGATCTAAAAGGGGCTAATCAGCCCCAGCATTTT
>TRBJ2-7|TRBD1|TRBV20-1|many
CSARAGTGGFYEQYF
TGCAGTGCTAGGGCCGGGACAGGGGGCTTCTACGAGCAGTACTTC
>TRBJ1-2|-|TRBV11-2|few
CASSLVSGSGGYTF
TGTGCCAGCAGCTTAGTCTCCGGGTCTGGGGGCTACACCTTC
>TRBJ1-2|-|TRBV7-9|-
CASSLRQRTPSGYGYTF
TGTGCCAGCAGCTTAAGACAGAGGACGCCCAGCGGCTATGGCTACACCTTC
>TRBJ2-5|TRBD1|TRBV6-1|many
CASSDRGSGRETQYF
TGTGCCAGCAGCGACAGGGGCAGCGGAAGGGAGACCCAGTACTTC
>TRBJ2-7|TRBD2|TRBV2|-
CASRGGTRTLYEQYF
TGTGCCAGCAGGGGTGGGACTAGGACCCTCTACGAGCAGTACTTC
>TRBJ2-5|-|TRBV6-5|many
CASSYGYGQGLQETQYF
TGTGCCAGCAGTTACGGGTACGGGCAGGGACTCCAAGAGACCCAGTACTTC
>TRBJ2-6|-|TRBV19|-
CASNRPSSGANVLTF
TGTGCCAGTAATAGGCCCTCCTCTGGGGCCAACGTCCTGACTTTC
>TRBJ2-2|TRBD2|TRBV2|few
CASRPGLANTGELFF
TGTGCCAGCAGACCGGGACTAGCGAACACCGGGGAGCTGTTTTTT
>TRBJ2-5|-|TRBV7-6|few
CASSLETGYQETQYF
TGTGCCAGCAGCTTAGAAACAGGGTACCAAGAGACCCAGTACTTC
>TRBJ2-5|-|TRBV19|few
CASSITGAGETQYF
TGTGCCAGTAGTATCACGGGGGCGGGAGAGACCCAGTACTTC
>TRBJ2-5|-|TRBV2|-
CASGPGRGVQETQYF
TGTGCCAGCGGCCCCGGACGCGGGGTCCAAGAGACCCAGTACTTC
>TRBJ2-7|TRBD2|TRBV3-1|many
CASSQSLAGAYEQYF
TGTGCCAGCAGCCAATCTCTAGCGGGAGCCTACGAGCAGTACTTC
>TRBJ1-1|TRBD1|TRBV7-3|-
CASSLAGQNAEAFF
TGTGCCAGCAGCTTAGCGGGACAGAACGCTGAAGCTTTCTTT
>TRBJ2-4|TRBD2|TRBV4-2|many
CASSQDPSGGTKNIQYF
TGTGCCAGCAGCCAAGACCCCAGCGGGGGGACGAAAAACATTCAGTACTTC
>TRBJ2-5|-|TRBV7-9|many
CASSLSVVQETQYF
TGTGCCAGCAGCTTATCAGTCGTCCAAGAGACCCAGTACTTC
>TRBJ1-5|-|TRBV19|many
CASSIGYSNQPQHF
TGTGCCAGTAGTATCGGGTATAGCAATCAGCCCCAGCATTTT
>TRBJ1-1|-|TRBV18|-
CASSPRPGDTEAFF
TGTGCCAGCTCACCCCGGCCGGGGGACACTGAAGCTTTCTTT